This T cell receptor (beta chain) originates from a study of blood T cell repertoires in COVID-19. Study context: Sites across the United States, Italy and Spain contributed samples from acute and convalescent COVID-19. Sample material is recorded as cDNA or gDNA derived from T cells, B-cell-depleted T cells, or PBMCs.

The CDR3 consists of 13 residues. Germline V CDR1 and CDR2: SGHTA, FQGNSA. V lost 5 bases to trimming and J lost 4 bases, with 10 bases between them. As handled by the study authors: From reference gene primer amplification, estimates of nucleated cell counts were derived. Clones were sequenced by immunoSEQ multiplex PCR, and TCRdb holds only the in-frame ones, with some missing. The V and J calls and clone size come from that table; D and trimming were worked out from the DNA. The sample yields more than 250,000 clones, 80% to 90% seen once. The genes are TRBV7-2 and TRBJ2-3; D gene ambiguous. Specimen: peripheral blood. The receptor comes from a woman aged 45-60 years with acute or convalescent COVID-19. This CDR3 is CASSPDLPDTQYF. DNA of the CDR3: TGTGCCAGCAGCCCCGATCTACCAGATACGCAGTATTTT.